Following are 13 T cell receptor beta chains from one sample sequenced in a study of T cells in Graves' hyperthyroidism and ophthalmopathy. Amplified regions were TCR beta CDR3 sequences from RNA transcripts. When the TCR CDR3 underwent first-round RT-PCR, the HTBI primer set was used. TCRdb fed the multiplex PCR reads into MiXCR, producing one record per CDR3 protein. In the table there are under 550,000 distinct CDR3 sequences, 12% to 15% of which are singletons. Sequenced sample: blood. The receptors shown here come from a woman younger than 30 with Graves' hyperthyroidism.

This clonotype was counted many times. The chain employs TRBV2 and TRBJ2-5; 11 bases are a match to TRBD1. Unmatched junction bases numbered 10, after V lost 6 bases and J lost 1 base. The CDR3 consists of 17 residues. Germline CDR1 is SNHLY and CDR2 is FYNNEI. CDR3 coding DNA: TGTGCCAGCAGGGAGGACAGGGGGCACAGGATCCAAGAGACCCAGTACTTC. Its protein is CASREDRGHRIQETQYF. The full variable domain, completed using reference TRBV2 and TRBJ2-5, is EPEVTQTPSHQVTQMGQEVILRCVPISNHLYFYWYRQILGQKVEFLVSFYNNEISEKSEIFDDQFSVERPDGSNFTLKIRSTKLEDSAMYFCASREDRGHRIQETQYFGPGTRLLVL.

Ten or more counts support this clonotype. The chain employs TRBV20-1 and TRBJ1-4, with 7 bases that match TRBD1. V lost 0 bases, J lost 7 bases, and 5 bases stayed unmatched. The CDR3 is 14 amino acids. The V gene's germline CDR1 is DFQATT and CDR2 SNEGSKA (reference sequence). CDR3 residues: CSAREGGAGEKLFF. In nucleotides, the CDR3 is TGCAGTGCTAGAGAAGGGGGCGCGGGTGAAAAACTGTTTTTT.

The table lists this clonotype with many counts. The chain uses TRBV20-1 and TRBJ1-5; D unclear. Germline V gene lookup returns CDR1 DFQATT and CDR2 SNEGSKA (reference sequence). Between the trimmed V and J ends, which lost 3 bases and 5 bases, there was a span of 11 bases. This CDR3 has 13 residues. CDR3: CSASGGRDQPQHF. The CDR3 DNA is TGCAGTGCTAGTGGAGGGAGGGATCAGCCCCAGCATTTT.

In this sample, this clonotype turned up many times. The V gene is TRBV11-2, the J gene TRBJ2-7; 7 bases are a match to TRBD1. There are 13 residues in the CDR3. Germline V gives CDR1 SGHAT, CDR2 FQNNGV. V gave up 3 bases and J gave up 7 bases; unmatched junction bases: 6. CDR3 coding DNA: TGTGCCAGCAGCTTCGGCAGGGGGACGGAGCAGTACTTC. Translated: CASSFGRGTEQYF.

The sample holds many counts of this clonotype. The genes are TRBV25-1 and TRBJ1-2; D remains ambiguous. Trimming took off 0 bases at V and 3 bases at J, with 11 bases between the two ends. Germline V gene lookup returns CDR1 MGHDK and CDR2 SYGVNS. CDR3 length: 15 amino acids. CDR3 in amino acids: CASSEYGSGYYGYTF. DNA of the CDR3: TGTGCCAGCAGTGAATACGGCTCCGGGTACTATGGCTACACCTTC.

The rearrangement joins TRBV6-5 to TRBJ2-2, with TRBD2 identical over 15 bases. The germline CDR1 and CDR2 sequences are MNHEY and SVGAGI. The J segment lost 6 bases and the V segment lost 6 bases, leaving 8 bases of the junction unmatched. The CDR3 has 17 residues. The DNA of the CDR3 is TGTGCCAGCAGACCTCCGGGACTAGCGGGAGGCCCCGGGGAGCTGTTTTTT. Encoded protein: CASRPPGLAGGPGELFF.

This clonotype was seen at least ten times. This chain joins TRBV7-9 and TRBJ2-5; D is undetermined. Germline assignment: CDR1 SEHNR and CDR2 FQNEAQ (reference sequence). Trimming cost V 2 bases and J 5 bases, with 12 bases left between them. The CDR3 totals 14 residues. The CDR3 loop reads CASSLSGRSETQYF. The CDR3 bases are TGTGCCAGCAGCTTATCCGGACGCTCGGAGACCCAGTACTTC.

There are many counts of this clonotype. V usage is TRBV12-3 or TRBV12-4 and J usage is TRBJ2-7, with no clear D. The CDR3 loop spans 13 amino acids. V was trimmed by 2 bases and J by 0 bases, leaving 5 bases between them. The CDR3 nucleotides are TGTGCCAGCAGTTTACGACCCTCCTACGAGCAGTACTTC. Its protein is CASSLRPSYEQYF.

This clonotype came up many times. V gene TRBV5-1 combines with J gene TRBJ2-7; D is undetermined. Germline CDR1 is SGHRS and CDR2 is YFSETQ. This CDR3 is built from 15 residues. Between the trimmed V and J ends, which lost 0 bases and 2 bases, there was a span of 12 bases. In DNA, the CDR3 is TGCGCCAGCAGCTTGGGTGCCGGAAGGGCCTACGAGCAGTACTTC. Translated: CASSLGAGRAYEQYF.

This chain uses TRBV6-1 with TRBJ2-7, with TRBD1 identical over 10 bases. CDR3 length: 15 amino acids. V dropped 6 bases and J dropped 4; count of bases not matched to a gene: 9. Germline CDR1 reads MNHNS; CDR2 reads SASEGT. The CDR3: CASRTRTGGPYEQYF. The CDR3 region has the DNA TGTGCCAGCAGAACCCGGACAGGGGGTCCTTACGAGCAGTACTTC.

By proportion, this clonotype is medium-sized. V usage is TRBV5-1 and J usage is TRBJ2-3; 9 nucleotides line up with TRBD1. Germline CDR1 reads SGHRS; CDR2 reads YFSETQ. V lost 4 bases, J lost 4 bases, and 10 bases stayed unmatched. This CDR3 has 16 residues. The CDR3 loop reads CASSQEQGARADTQYF. DNA for the CDR3: TGCGCCAGCAGCCAGGAACAGGGGGCGAGGGCAGATACGCAGTATTTT.

V is TRBV6-1 and J is TRBJ2-4, with TRBD2 matching 12 bases. Trimming at V came to 2 bases and at J to 0 bases, leaving 5 bases not matched to a gene. CDR1 is MNHNS, CDR2 SASEGT, per germline. The CDR3 is made up of 18 amino acids. CDR3 region: CASSERGLAGLAKNIQYF. CDR3 DNA sequence: TGTGCCAGCAGTGAACGGGGACTAGCGGGTCTAGCCAAAAACATTCAGTACTTC.

The sample holds many counts of this clonotype. This chain links TRBV28 with TRBJ2-3; TRBD2 might be the D (6 bases). Germline CDR1 MDHEN, CDR2 SYDVKM. Trimming removed 3 bases from V and 2 bases from J, with 15 bases in between. This CDR3 contains 16 residues. The CDR3 sequence: CASSFRGSPITDTQYF. The DNA for the CDR3 is TGTGCCAGCAGTTTCCGGGGGTCCCCTATCACAGATACGCAGTATTTT.